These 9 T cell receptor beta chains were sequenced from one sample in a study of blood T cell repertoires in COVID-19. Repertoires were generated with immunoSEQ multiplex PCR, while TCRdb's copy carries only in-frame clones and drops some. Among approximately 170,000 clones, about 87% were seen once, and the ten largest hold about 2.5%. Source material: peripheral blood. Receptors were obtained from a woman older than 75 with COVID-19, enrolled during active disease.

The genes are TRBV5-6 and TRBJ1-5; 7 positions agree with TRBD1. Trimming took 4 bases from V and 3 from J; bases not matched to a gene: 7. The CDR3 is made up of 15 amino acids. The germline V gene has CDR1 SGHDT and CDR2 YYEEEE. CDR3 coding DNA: TGTGCCAGCAGCCTTAGACAGGGCCTCAATCAGCCCCAGCATTTT. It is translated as CASSLRQGLNQPQHF.

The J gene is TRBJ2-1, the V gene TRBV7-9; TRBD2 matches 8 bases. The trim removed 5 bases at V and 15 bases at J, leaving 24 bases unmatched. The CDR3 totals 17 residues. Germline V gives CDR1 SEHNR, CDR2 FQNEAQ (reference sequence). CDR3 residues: CASSDGGPSGPGHLRFF. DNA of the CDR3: TGTGCCAGCAGCGATGGAGGGCCTAGCGGGCCCGGCCACCTGCGGTTCTTC.

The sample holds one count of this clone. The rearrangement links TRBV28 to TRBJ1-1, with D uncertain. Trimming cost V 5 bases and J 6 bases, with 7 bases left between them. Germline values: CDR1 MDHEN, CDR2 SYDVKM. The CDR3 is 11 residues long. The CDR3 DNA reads TGTGCCAGCAGTGCGGGGTCTGAAGCTTTCTTT. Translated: CASSAGSEAFF.

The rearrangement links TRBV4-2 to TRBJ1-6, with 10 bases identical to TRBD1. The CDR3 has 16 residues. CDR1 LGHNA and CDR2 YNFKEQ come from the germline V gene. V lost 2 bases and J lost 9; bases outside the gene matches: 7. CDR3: CASSQSGGTGASPLHF. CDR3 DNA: TGTGCCAGCAGCCAATCGGGGGGGACAGGGGCTTCACCCCTCCACTTT.

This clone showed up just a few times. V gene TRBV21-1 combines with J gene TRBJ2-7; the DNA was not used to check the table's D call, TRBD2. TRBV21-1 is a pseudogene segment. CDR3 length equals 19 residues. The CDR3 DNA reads TGTGCCAGCAGCAAAGTAGCCCCACTACTAGCGGGAGACATCTACGAGCAGTACTTC. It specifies CASSKVAPLLAGDIYEQYF.

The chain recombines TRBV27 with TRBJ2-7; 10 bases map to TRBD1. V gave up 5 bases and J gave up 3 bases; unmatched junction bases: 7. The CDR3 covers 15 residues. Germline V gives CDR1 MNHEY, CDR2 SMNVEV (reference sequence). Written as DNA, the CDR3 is TGTGCCAGCAGTCCCGGGACAGGGGCGTACTACGAGCAGTACTTC. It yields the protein CASSPGTGAYYEQYF.

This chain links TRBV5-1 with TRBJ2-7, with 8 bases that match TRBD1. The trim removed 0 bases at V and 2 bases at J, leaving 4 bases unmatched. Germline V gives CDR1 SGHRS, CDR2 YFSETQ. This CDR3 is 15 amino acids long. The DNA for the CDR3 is TGCGCCAGCAGCTTGGTAACAGGGGGTACCTACGAGCAGTACTTC. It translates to CASSLVTGGTYEQYF.

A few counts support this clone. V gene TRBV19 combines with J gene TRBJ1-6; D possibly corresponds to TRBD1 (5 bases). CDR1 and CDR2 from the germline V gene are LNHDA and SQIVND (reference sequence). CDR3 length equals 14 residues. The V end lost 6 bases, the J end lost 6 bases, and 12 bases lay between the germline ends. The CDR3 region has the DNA TGTGCCAGTAGGTCGGGGGGACCTAATTCACCCCTCCACTTT. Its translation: CASRSGGPNSPLHF.

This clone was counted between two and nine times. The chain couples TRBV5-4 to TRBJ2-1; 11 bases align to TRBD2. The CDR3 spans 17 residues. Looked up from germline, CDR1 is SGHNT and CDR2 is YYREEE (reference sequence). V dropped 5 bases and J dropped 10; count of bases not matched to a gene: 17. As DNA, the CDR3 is TGTGCCAGCAGTACTGGTGATACTAGCGGGAGAAAGGGGGAGCAGTTCTTC. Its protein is CASSTGDTSGRKGEQFF. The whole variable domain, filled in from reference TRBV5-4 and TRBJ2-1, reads ETGVTQSPTHLIKTRGQQVTLRCSSQSGHNTVSWYQQALGQGPQFIFQYYREEENGRGNFPPRFSGLQFPNYSSELNVNALELDDSALYLCASSTGDTSGRKGEQFFGPGTRLTVL.